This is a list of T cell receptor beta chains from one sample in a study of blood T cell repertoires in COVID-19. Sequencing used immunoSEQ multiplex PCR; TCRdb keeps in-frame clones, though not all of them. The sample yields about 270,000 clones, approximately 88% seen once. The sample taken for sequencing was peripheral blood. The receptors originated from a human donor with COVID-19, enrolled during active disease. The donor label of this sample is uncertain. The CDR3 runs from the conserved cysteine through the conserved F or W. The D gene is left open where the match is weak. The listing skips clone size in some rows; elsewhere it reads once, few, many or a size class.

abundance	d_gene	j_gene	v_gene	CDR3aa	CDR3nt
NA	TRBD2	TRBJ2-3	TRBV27	CASAVAGGPIGTDTQYF	TGTGCCAGCGCGGTAGCGGGAGGGCCGATTGGAACAGATACGCAGTATTTT
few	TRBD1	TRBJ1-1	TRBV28	CASSPTGDNTEAFF	TGTGCCAGCAGCCCGACAGGGGACAACACTGAAGCTTTCTTT
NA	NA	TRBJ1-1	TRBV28	CASSLSPTGGEAFF	TGTGCCAGCAGTTTAAGCCCCACGGGGGGGGAAGCTTTCTTT
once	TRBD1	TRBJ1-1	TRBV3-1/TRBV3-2	CASSHRLGQGYAFF	TGTGCCAGCAGCCATCGATTGGGACAGGGGTATGCTTTCTTT
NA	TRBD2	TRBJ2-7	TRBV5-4	CASSLGASGREYF	TGTGCCAGCAGCTTGGGGGCTAGCGGGAGGGAGTACTTC
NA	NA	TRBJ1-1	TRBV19	CASANQGVNTEAFF	TGTGCCAGCGCAAATCAGGGTGTGAACACTGAAGCTTTCTTT
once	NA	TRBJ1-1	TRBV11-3	CASSSQGRTEAFF	TGTGCCAGCAGCTCACAGGGTCGGACTGAAGCTTTCTTT
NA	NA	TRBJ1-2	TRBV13	CASSITRGDYGYTF	TGTGCCAGCAGCATTACTCGGGGGGACTATGGCTACACCTTC
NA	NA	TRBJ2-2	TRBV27	CASSLQGAGANTGELFF	TGTGCCAGCAGTTTACAGGGGGCGGGAGCTAACACCGGGGAGCTGTTTTTT
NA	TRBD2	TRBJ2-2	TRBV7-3	CASSQKTGLHNTGELFF	TGTGCCAGCAGCCAGAAGACGGGACTACATAACACCGGGGAGCTGTTTTTT
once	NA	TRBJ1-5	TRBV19	CASSGGSYSNQPQHF	TGTGCCAGTAGCGGGGGGTCCTATAGCAATCAGCCCCAGCATTTT
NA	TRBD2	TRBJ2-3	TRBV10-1	CASSEAGGTDTQYF	TGCGCCAGCAGTGAAGCGGGAGGCACAGATACGCAGTATTTT
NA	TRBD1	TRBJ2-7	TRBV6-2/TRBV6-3	CASSYGLAGGHEQYF	TGTGCCAGCAGTTACGGTTTGGCAGGGGGCCACGAGCAGTACTTC
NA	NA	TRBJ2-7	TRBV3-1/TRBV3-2	CASSFTPAGEQYF	TGTGCCAGCAGCTTCACGCCAGCGGGCGAGCAGTACTTC
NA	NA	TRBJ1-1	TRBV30	CAWSVRGVNTEAFF	TGTGCCTGGAGTGTTCGGGGGGTGAACACTGAAGCTTTCTTT
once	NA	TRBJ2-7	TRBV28	CASSSTDSFHEQYF	TGTGCCAGCAGCTCTACGGACAGTTTTCACGAGCAGTACTTC
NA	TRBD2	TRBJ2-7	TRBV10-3	CAISEAGTILPEQYF	TGTGCCATCAGTGAGGCCGGGACTATTCTCCCCGAGCAGTACTTC